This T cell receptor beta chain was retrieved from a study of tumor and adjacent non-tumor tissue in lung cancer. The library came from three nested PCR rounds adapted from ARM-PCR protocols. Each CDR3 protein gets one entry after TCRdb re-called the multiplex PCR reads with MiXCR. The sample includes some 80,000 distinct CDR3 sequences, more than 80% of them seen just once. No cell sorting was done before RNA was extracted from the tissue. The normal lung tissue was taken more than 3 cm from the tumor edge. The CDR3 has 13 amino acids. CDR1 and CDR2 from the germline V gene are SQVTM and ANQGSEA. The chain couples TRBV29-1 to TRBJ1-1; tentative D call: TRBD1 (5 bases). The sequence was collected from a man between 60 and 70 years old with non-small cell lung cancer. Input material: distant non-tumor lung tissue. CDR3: CIVRIQGNTEAFF. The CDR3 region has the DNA TGCATCGTGCGGATTCAGGGGAACACTGAAGCTTTCTTT.